This T cell receptor beta chain was documented in a study of blood T cell repertoires in COVID-19. Overall study context: Spain, Italy and the United States supplied samples that represented acute and convalescent COVID-19. Sample material is recorded as cDNA or gDNA derived from T cells, B-cell-depleted T cells, or PBMCs.

In germline, CDR1 is MNHEY, CDR2 SMNVEV (reference sequence). This CDR3 comprises 14 residues. V lost 5 bases and J 1 base, leaving 8 bases between the germline ends. The authors' processing: Estimated nucleated cell counts came from reference gene primer amplification. Assay: immunoSEQ multiplex PCR; the TCRdb copy retains only in-frame clones and omits some. V and J calls plus clone size are reproduced from that table; the DNA served to infer D and trimming. The profile shows around 310,000 clones, over 75% of them singletons. Material: peripheral blood. The source of this sequence is a woman between 25 and 40 years old with COVID-19, enrolled during active disease. The chain employs TRBV27 and TRBJ2-2; D not certain. The CDR3 region has the DNA TGTGCCAGCAGTCCCTCCTGGAACACCGGGGAGCTGTTTTTT. Translation gives CASSPSWNTGELFF.